This T cell receptor beta chain was sequenced in a study of blood T cell repertoires in COVID-19. Assay: immunoSEQ multiplex PCR; the TCRdb copy retains only in-frame clones and omits some. The sample records 150,000 to 200,000 clones, approximately 91% being singletons. CDR1 and CDR2 (germline): SGHTA, FQGTGA. V trimming: 5 bases; J trimming: 5 bases; junction bases outside the gene matches: 10. The CDR3 totals 15 residues. This chain connects TRBV7-3 to TRBJ2-5; TRBD1 matches 8 bases. The origin of this receptor is a man in his fifties with acute or convalescent COVID-19. The sample was peripheral blood. The CDR3 DNA follows: TGTGCCAGCAGCCCGGGGGACAGGCCGGGCGAGACCCAGTACTTC. Translation gives CASSPGDRPGETQYF.